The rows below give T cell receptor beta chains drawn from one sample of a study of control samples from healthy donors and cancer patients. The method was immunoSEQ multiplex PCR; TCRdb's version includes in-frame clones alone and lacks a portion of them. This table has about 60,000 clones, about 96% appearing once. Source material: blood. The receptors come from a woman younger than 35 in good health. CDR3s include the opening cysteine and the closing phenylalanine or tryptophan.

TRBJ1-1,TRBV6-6,CASSSNSLNTEAFF
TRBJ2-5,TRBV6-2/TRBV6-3,CASSQQESETQYF
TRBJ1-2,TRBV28,CASTLGGGYTF
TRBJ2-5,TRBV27,CASSRQGAAQETQYF
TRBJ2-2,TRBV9,CASSVVGYTNTGELFF
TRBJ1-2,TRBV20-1,CSARYGERYTF
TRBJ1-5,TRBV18,CASSPVASDRNQPQHF
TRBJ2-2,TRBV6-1,CASSELRGRNTGELFF
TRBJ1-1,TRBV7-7,CASSPPSGQKNTEAFF
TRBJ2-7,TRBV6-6,CASSYADRSYEQYF
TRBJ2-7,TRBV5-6,CASSYLSSYEQYF
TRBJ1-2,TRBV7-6,CASSLTAGNYGYTF
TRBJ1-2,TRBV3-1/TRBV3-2,CASHPTPGQGARDYGYTF
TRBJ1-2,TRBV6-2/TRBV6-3,CASSYGHGYTF
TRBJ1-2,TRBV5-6,CASTPRGGAHYGYTF
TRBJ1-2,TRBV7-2,CASSPGGPVGYGYTF
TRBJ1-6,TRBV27,CASSLWGAYNSPLHF
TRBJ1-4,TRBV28,CASSLGSAKNEKLFF
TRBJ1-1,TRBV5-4,CASSLAHGALNTEAFF
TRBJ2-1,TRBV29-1,CSVSRGANYNEQFF
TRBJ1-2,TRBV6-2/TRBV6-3,CASSYSVARYGYTF
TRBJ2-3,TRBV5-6,CASSPPYGGTDTQYF
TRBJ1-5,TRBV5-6,CASSQGGGGNQPQHF
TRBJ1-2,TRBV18,CASSRTGYGYTF
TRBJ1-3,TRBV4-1,CASSQDREQGRTYSGNTIYF
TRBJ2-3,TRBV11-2,CASSSSGGVADTQYF
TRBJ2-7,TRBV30,CAWRYKETGGYEQYF
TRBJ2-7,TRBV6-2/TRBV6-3,CASRPGQQPSYEQYF
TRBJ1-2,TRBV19,CASNPRLRGRGLPVFGYGYTF
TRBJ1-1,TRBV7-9,CASSLFLTDNTEAFF
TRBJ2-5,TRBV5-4,CASSLGRVQETQYF
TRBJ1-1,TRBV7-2,CASSWGPNTEAFF
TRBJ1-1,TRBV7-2,CASSTPETGAGGTEAFF
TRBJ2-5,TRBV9,CASSVTSGGTQYF
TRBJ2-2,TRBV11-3,CASSPTGHGELFF
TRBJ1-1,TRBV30,CAWSSFNAEAFF
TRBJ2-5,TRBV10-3,CAISTDRTGRGTQYF
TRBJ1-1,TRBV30,CAWFIASSEAEAFF
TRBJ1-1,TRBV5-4,CASSSWDTEAFF
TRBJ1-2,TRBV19,CASSMGAGPNYGYTF
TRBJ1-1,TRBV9,CASSVMGDRDAEAFF
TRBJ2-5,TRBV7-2,CASSLVSETQYF